The T cell receptor beta chain described here comes from a study of CD8 T cells in Susac syndrome. Looking at the study overall: The Susac syndrome patients that were sequenced included five or six with active disease and 8 or 9 in remission. Each patient with Susac syndrome, at the time of blood draw, was therapy-naive, on corticosteroids, or on intravenous immunoglobulin alone.

Note on this clonotype: Its antigen is still unknown.

Random hexamers were used to reverse transcribe roughly 0.5 to 1 ug of RNA. TCRdb processed the immunoSEQ multiplex PCR reads anew with MiXCR; each CDR3 protein has one entry. The sample shows 150,000 to 200,000 distinct CDR3 sequences, under 97% of them seen only once. The CDR3 length is 15 residues. Trimming shortened V by 5 bases and J by 5 bases, and 19 bases separated the two germline ends. CDR1 is SEHNR and CDR2 is FQNEAQ in the germline V gene (reference sequence). Study-wide findings and caveats: There was no clonal expansion in the CD4+ T cell repertoires of Susac syndrome.

The chain joins TRBV7-9 to TRBJ2-7; D unresolved. The clonotype originates from a human donor with Susac syndrome. Sequencing was performed on CD4+ T cells from PBMCs. CDR3 nucleotide sequence: TGTGCCAGCAGCCTCCCTGGGGTCCCCTCGGACGAGCAGTACTTC. It specifies CASSLPGVPSDEQYF. Based on the CDR3 plus reference TRBV7-9 and TRBJ2-7, the full variable domain is DTGVSQNPRHKITKRGQNVTFRCDPISEHNRLYWYRQTLGQGPEFLTYFQNEAQLEKSRLLSDRFSAERPKGSFSTLEIQRTEQGDSAMYLCASSLPGVPSDEQYFGPGTRLTVT.